This T cell receptor beta chain emerged from a study of blood T cell repertoires in COVID-19. Study information: Acute-phase and convalescent COVID-19 samples originated in the United States, Italy and Spain.

The protocol was immunoSEQ multiplex PCR, while the TCRdb copy is restricted to in-frame clones and leaves out a portion. The data show some 240,000 clones, 90% seen once. The CDR3 length is 14 residues. CDR1 and CDR2 (germline): SGHTA, FQGNSA. After removal of 1 base from V and 6 bases from J, the junction contained 5 bases not matched to a gene. The genes are TRBV7-2 and TRBJ2-7, with 8 bases aligning to TRBD1. Specimen: peripheral blood. This sequence was found in a woman aged 55-69 years with COVID-19, enrolled during active disease. Written as DNA, the CDR3 is TGTGCCAGCAGCTTAGGGGACAGGAGAGGCGAGCAGTACTTC. Residues: CASSLGDRRGEQYF. Full variable domain (remainder filled in from reference TRBV7-2 and TRBJ2-7): GAGVSQSPSNKVTEKGKDVELRCDPISGHTALYWYRQSLGQGLEFLIYFQGNSAPDKSGLPSDRFSAERTGGSVSTLTIQRTQQEDSAVYLCASSLGDRRGEQYFGPGTRLTVT.